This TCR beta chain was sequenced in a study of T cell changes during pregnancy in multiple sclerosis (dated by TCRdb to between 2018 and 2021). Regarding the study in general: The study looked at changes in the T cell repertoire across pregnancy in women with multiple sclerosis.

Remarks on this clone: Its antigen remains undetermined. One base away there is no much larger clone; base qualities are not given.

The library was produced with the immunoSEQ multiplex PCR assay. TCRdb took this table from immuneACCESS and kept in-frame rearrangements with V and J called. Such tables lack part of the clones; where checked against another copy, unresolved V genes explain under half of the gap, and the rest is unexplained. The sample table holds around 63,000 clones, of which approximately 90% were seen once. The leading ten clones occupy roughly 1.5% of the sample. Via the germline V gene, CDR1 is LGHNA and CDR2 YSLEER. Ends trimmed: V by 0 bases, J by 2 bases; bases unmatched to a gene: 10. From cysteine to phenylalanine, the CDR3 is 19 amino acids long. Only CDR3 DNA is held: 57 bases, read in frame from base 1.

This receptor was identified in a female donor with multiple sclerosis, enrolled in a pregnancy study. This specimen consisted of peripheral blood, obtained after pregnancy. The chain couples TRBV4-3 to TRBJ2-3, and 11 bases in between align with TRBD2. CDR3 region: CASSQDGETSGIYTDTQYF. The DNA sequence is TGCGCCAGCAGCCAAGATGGGGAGACTAGCGGGATCTACACAGATACGCAGTATTTT.